The next 8 T cell receptor beta chains were all read from a single sample in a study of blood T cell repertoires in COVID-19. Clones were read by immunoSEQ multiplex PCR, and TCRdb kept only the in-frame ones, dropping some. The sample has 15,000 to 20,000 clones, approximately 85% seen once; the top ten hold approximately 15%. Source material: peripheral blood. These receptors were collected from a man aged 40-50 years with active or convalescent COVID-19.

This chain uses TRBV6-5 with TRBJ2-7, with 7 positions matching TRBD1. The length of the CDR3 is 16 residues. The V and J ends lost 0 bases and 2 bases, in that order; junction bases with no gene match: 7. Germline V gene lookup returns CDR1 MNHEY and CDR2 SVGAGI. In DNA, the CDR3 is TGTGCCAGCAGTTACTCGAAAAGGGACAGAACCTACGAGCAGTACTTC. It encodes CASSYSKRDRTYEQYF.

This chain connects TRBV5-1 to TRBJ1-1; D possibly corresponds to TRBD1 (5 bases). The CDR3 consists of 15 residues. Trimming removed 0 bases at V and 1 base at J, with 10 bases between. Germline V gives CDR1 SGHRS, CDR2 YFSETQ. The CDR3 region is CASSLGSGSNTEAFF. CDR3 in DNA: TGCGCCAGCAGCTTGGGTTCAGGGTCGAACACTGAAGCTTTCTTT.

CDR3 region: CASSVEGGYRDTQYF. CDR3 nucleotides: TGTGCCAGCAGCGTAGAAGGGGGCTACAGGGATACGCAGTATTTT. V and J are TRBV9 and TRBJ2-3; 7 bases align to TRBD1. Germline assignment: CDR1 SGDLS and CDR2 YYNGEE. V shed 0 bases and J 6 bases; nucleotides not matched to a gene: 7. CDR3 length: 15 residues. Supplemented by reference TRBV9 and TRBJ2-3, the full variable domain reads DSGVTQTPKHLITATGQRVTLRCSPRSGDLSVYWYQQSLDQGLQFLIQYYNGEERAKGNILERFSAQQFPDLHSELNLSSLELGDSALYFCASSVEGGYRDTQYFGPGTRLTVL.

The gene calls are TRBV6-6 and TRBJ2-7; weak D call: TRBD1 (5 bases). Germline V lookup: CDR1 MNHNY, CDR2 SVGAGI (reference sequence). The CDR3 loop spans 12 amino acids. The V and J ends lost 5 bases and 6 bases respectively, with 11 bases between them. CDR3 bases: TGTGCCAGCAGTCCCGGCACAGGCGAGCAGTACTTC. It translates to CASSPGTGEQYF.

The chain employs TRBV18 and TRBJ1-1; 9 positions agree with TRBD1. Trimming cost V 3 bases and J 0 bases; bases outside gene matches: 5. The CDR3 contains 16 residues. Germline V gene data show CDR1 as KGHSH and CDR2 as LQKENI. CDR3 DNA: TGTGCCAGCTCACCCGGACAGGGGAGAATGAACACTGAAGCTTTCTTT. As protein: CASSPGQGRMNTEAFF.

V gene TRBV5-6 combines with J gene TRBJ2-7; 7 bases are a match to TRBD2. The length of the CDR3 is 13 residues. V trimming: 4 bases; J trimming: 5 bases; junction bases outside the gene matches: 6. The V gene's germline CDR1 is SGHDT and CDR2 YYEEEE. The CDR3 loop is CASSSERGHEQYF. The CDR3 region has the DNA TGTGCCAGCAGCAGCGAGCGGGGTCACGAGCAGTACTTC.

This clone was seen only a few times. The rearrangement links TRBV19 to TRBJ2-2; D is ambiguous. This CDR3 is 13 amino acids long. Germline CDR1 reads LNHDA; CDR2 reads SQIVND (reference sequence). V dropped 3 bases and J dropped 5 bases, with 7 bases sitting between them. CDR3 DNA sequence: TGTGCCAGTAGTATTCCTTTTACCGGGGAGCTGTTTTTT. Amino acids: CASSIPFTGELFF. The full variable domain, with the rest looked up from reference TRBV19 and TRBJ2-2, is DGGITQSPKYLFRKEGQNVTLSCEQNLNHDAMYWYRQDPGQGLRLIYYSQIVNDFQKGDIAEGYSVSREKKESFPLTVTSAQKNPTAFYLCASSIPFTGELFFGEGSRLTVL.

Concerning this clone: Compared with germline, one end of the junction differs, possibly owing to a read error. V and J are TRBV5-1 and TRBJ1-3; D is ambiguous. From germline, CDR1 is SGHRS and CDR2 YFSETQ. The CDR3 loop spans 13 amino acids. The DNA of the CDR3 is TGCGCCAGCAGCTTTAGAGTTGGAGACACCATATATTTT. The encoded protein is CASSFRVGDTIYF. The variable domain in full, with the rest retrieved from reference TRBV5-1 and TRBJ1-3, is KAGVTQTPRYLIKTRGQQVTLSCSPISGHRSVSWYQQTPGQGLQFLFEYFSETQRNKGNFPGRFSGRQFSNSRSEMNVSTLELGDSALYLCASSFRVGDTIYFGEGSWLTVV.